The entry below gives a single T cell receptor (beta chain) sequence along with its context. Its target is not known. The sample belongs to a study of T cells expressing NK-cell markers. Whole-study context: All TCR beta repertoires analysed originated from sorted CD3+CD56+NKG2C+, CD3+CD56+NKG2C- and CD3+CD56-NKG2C+ T cells. Seven of the eight sequenced donors were HCMV-seropositive; one was seronegative. General study findings and limits: Dominant NKG2C+ clonotypes in 6 or 7 donors made up about 1.0-7.0% of CD8+ T cells. Among several donors, these clonotypes also ranked first in the CD3+CD56-NKG2C+ fraction.

The CDR3 is made up of 16 amino acids. Per the germline V gene, CDR1 is KGHSH and CDR2 is LQKENI. TCRdb re-called the 5' RACE reads; one entry per CDR3 protein, DNA not given. In all, the sample yields more than 400,000 distinct CDR3 sequences. The receptor was derived from a woman aged 18-70 years in good health. The specimen sequenced was blood T cells: a sorted CD56 or NKG2C T cell subset, CD4+ or CD8+ T cells, or bulk PBMC T cells (not recorded which). This chain joins TRBV18 and TRBJ2-1; TCRdb reports TRBD2, a call that lacks DNA to check it against. CDR3 residues: CASSAPQRGSYNEQFF.